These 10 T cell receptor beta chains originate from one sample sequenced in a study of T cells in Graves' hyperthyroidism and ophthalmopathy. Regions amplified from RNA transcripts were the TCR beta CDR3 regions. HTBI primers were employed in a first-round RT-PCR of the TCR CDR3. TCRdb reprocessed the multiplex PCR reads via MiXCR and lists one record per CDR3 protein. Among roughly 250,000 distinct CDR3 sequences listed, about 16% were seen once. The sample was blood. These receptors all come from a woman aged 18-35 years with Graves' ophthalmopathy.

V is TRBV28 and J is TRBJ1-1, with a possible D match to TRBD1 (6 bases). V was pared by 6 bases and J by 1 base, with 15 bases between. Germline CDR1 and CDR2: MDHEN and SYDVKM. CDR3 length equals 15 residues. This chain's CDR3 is CASSKRGLGNTEAFF. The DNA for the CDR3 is TGTGCCAGCAGCAAACGGGGGCTTGGGAACACTGAAGCTTTCTTT.

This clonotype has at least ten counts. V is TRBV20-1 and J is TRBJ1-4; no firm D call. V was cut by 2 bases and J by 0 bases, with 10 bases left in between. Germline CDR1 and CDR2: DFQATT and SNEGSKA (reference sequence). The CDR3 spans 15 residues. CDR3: CSARRPRSTNEKLFF. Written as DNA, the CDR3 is TGCAGTGCTAGAAGGCCCCGCTCAACTAATGAAAAACTGTTTTTT.

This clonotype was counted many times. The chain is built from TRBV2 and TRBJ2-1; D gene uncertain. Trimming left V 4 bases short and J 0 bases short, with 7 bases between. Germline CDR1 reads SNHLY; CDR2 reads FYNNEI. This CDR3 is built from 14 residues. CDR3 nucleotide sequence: TGTGCCAGCAGTGGGTCTTACTCCTACAATGAGCAGTTCTTC. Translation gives CASSGSYSYNEQFF.

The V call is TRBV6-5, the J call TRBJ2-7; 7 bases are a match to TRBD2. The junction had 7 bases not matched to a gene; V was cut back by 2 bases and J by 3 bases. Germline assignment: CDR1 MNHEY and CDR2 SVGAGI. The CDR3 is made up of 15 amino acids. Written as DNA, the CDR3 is TGTGCCAGCAGTTACCGCTCCAGCGGGAACTACGAGCAGTACTTC. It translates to CASSYRSSGNYEQYF.

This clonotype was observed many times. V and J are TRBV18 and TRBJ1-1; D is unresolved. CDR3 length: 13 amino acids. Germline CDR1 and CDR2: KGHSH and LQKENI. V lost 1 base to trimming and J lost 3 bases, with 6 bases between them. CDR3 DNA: TGTGCCAGCTCACCACTACTGGACACTGAAGCTTTCTTT. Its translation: CASSPLLDTEAFF. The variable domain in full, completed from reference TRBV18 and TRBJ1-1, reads NAGVMQNPRHLVRRRGQEARLRCSPMKGHSHVYWYRQLPEEGLKFMVYLQKENIIDESGMPKERFSAEFPKEGPSILRIQQVVRGDSAAYFCASSPLLDTEAFFGQGTRLTVV.

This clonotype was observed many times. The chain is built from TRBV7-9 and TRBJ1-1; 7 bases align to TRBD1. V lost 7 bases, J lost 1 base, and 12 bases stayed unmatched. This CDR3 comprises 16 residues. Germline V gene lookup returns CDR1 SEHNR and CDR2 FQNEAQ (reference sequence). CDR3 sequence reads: CASTQGVSPTNTEAFF. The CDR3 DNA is TGTGCCAGCACCCAGGGGGTATCCCCTACGAACACTGAAGCTTTCTTT.

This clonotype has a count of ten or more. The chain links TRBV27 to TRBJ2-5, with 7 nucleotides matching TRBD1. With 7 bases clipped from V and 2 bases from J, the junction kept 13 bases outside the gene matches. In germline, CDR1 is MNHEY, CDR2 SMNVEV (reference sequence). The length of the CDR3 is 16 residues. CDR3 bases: TGTGCCAGCACCTCGCTCCCCGGGACAGCACAAGAGACCCAGTACTTC. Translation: CASTSLPGTAQETQYF.

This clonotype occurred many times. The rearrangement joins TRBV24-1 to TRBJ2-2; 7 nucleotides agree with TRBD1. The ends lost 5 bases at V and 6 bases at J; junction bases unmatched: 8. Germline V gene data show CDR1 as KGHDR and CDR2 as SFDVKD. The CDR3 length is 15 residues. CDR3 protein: CATSGAGGISGELFF. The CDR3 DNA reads TGTGCCACCAGTGGGGCAGGGGGTATCTCCGGGGAGCTGTTTTTT.

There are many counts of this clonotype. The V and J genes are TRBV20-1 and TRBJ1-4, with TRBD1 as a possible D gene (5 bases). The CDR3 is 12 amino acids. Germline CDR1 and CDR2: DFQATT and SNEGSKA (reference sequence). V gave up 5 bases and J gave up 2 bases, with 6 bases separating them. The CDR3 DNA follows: TGCAGTGCTGGGGACACTAATGAAAAACTGTTTTTT. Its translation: CSAGDTNEKLFF.

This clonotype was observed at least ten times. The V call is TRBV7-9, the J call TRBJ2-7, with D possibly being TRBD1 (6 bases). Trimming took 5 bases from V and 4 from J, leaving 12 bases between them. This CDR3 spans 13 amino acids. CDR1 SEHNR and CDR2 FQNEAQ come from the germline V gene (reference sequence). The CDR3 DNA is TGTGCCAGCAGCACAGGGCTAGAATACGAGCAGTACTTC. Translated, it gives CASSTGLEYEQYF.